One TCR beta chain is described in this entry. All donors came from Russia, were Caucasian and healthy, and spanned ages about 6 to 100. A second PCR of 7 to 11 cycles used a sample-barcoded 5' primer and a J-beta primer mix. Every single cDNA molecule received a tag from a template-switch adaptor with 12 random nucleotides. All samples gave at least 3 million CDR3-containing paired-end reads. MiXCR, run by TCRdb on the 5' RACE reads, gives a single entry per CDR3 protein. The data show some 1.8 million distinct CDR3 sequences, about 39% seen once. The data originate from a study of blood T cells in healthy people across ages. The V gene's germline CDR1 is MNHEY and CDR2 SVGAGI. The CDR3 runs to 14 residues. Trimming took off 5 bases at V and 4 bases at J, with 14 bases between the two ends.

The clonotype was recovered from a human donor in good health. The chain joins TRBV6-5 to TRBJ1-1; possible D gene TRBD1, 5 bases. Sequencing was done on a sample of blood. The CDR3 nucleotides read TGTGCCAGCAGTATCGACGGGGGAGCCACTGAAGCTTTCTTT. Translated, it gives CASSIDGGATEAFF.